Listed here are 14 T cell receptor beta chains from one sample, sequenced in a study of T cell repertoires in cytomegalovirus infection. TCRdb re-called the reads with MiXCR, one entry per CDR3 protein. The table lists a few hundred thousand distinct CDR3 sequences, about 25% of them singletons. The antigens of these receptors remain unknown. The source material was cultured PBMCs, sampled from culture after CMV antigen stimulation. The receptor source for this set is a human donor in good health (CMV status not recorded). Some clones in this sample may be carry-over from other donors' samples.

V is TRBV7-2 and J is TRBJ2-1, with 8 bases identical to TRBD2. The CDR3 is made up of 14 amino acids. The germline V gene encodes CDR1 SGHTA and CDR2 FQGNSA. V was clipped by 1 base and J by 16 bases; unmatched bases: 12. CDR3 sequence (DNA): TGTGCCAGCAGCTTAGTCTATCTCCGGGAGGGCCTCTTCTTC. Its protein product is CASSLVYLREGLFF.

The chain recombines TRBV12-3 or TRBV12-4 with TRBJ2-2, with TRBD2 matching 7 bases. The CDR3 has 16 amino acids. Germline trimming cut 1 base from V and 4 bases from J; bases unmatched to any gene: 6. This CDR3 is CASSLGGRMATGELFF. DNA of the CDR3: TGTGCCAGCAGTTTAGGCGGGAGAATGGCCACCGGGGAGCTGTTTTTT.

A few counts support this clonotype. This sequence joins TRBV12-3 or TRBV12-4 and TRBJ1-2, with D perhaps TRBD1 (6 bases). Trimming shortened V by 6 bases and J by 5 bases, and 13 bases separated the two germline ends. The CDR3 is 13 residues long. CDR3 coding DNA: TGTGCCAGCAGGGGAGATGGACAGTATGGCTACACCTTC. Its protein product is CASRGDGQYGYTF.

V and J are TRBV28 and TRBJ2-6; 8 bases agree with TRBD1. Germline V CDR1 and CDR2: MDHEN, SYDVKM. The CDR3 is 16 residues long. V gave up 4 bases and J gave up 3 bases; unmatched junction bases: 5. The CDR3 spells CASSSSGGGGANVLTF. The CDR3 DNA sequence: TGTGCCAGCAGTTCCTCAGGGGGCGGTGGGGCCAACGTCCTGACTTTC.

The chain couples TRBV9 to TRBJ1-1; TRBD1 might be the D (5 bases). Trimming removed 0 bases from V and 1 base from J, with 7 bases in between. The germline V gene has CDR1 SGDLS and CDR2 YYNGEE. The CDR3 spans 14 residues. The CDR3 loop is CASSVDGQNTEAFF. As DNA, the CDR3 is TGTGCCAGCAGCGTAGACGGACAGAACACTGAAGCTTTCTTT. Using reference TRBV9 and TRBJ1-1 for the parts outside the CDR3, the full variable domain is DSGVTQTPKHLITATGQRVTLRCSPRSGDLSVYWYQQSLDQGLQFLIQYYNGEERAKGNILERFSAQQFPDLHSELNLSSLELGDSALYFCASSVDGQNTEAFFGQGTRLTVV.

This clonotype has only a few counts. V gene TRBV28 combines with J gene TRBJ2-6, with 12 bases that match TRBD2. Looked up from germline, CDR1 is MDHEN and CDR2 is SYDVKM. The junction had 8 bases not matched to a gene; V was cut back by 5 bases and J by 0 bases. The CDR3 contains 19 residues. The CDR3 sequence: CASSPLGLAGHSGANVLTF. In DNA, the CDR3 is TGTGCCAGCAGTCCCTTGGGACTAGCGGGCCACTCTGGGGCCAACGTCCTGACTTTC.

The chain uses TRBV29-1 and TRBJ2-1, with 9 bases lining up with TRBD2. Germline-derived CDR1 and CDR2 are SQVTM and ANQGSEA. The trim removed 3 bases at V and 6 bases at J, leaving 18 bases unmatched. This CDR3 is 18 amino acids long. This chain's CDR3 is CSVDLGTSNTFLANEQFF. CDR3 coding DNA: TGCAGCGTTGACTTGGGGACTAGCAATACCTTCTTGGCCAATGAGCAGTTCTTC.

The chain carries TRBV6-1 and TRBJ2-5; D unresolved. V was cut by 5 bases and J by 5 bases, with 9 bases left in between. The CDR3 has 12 amino acids. CDR1 MNHNS and CDR2 SASEGT come from the germline V gene. The CDR3 reads CASSSTLETQYF. The CDR3 DNA reads as TGTGCCAGCAGTTCCACGTTGGAGACCCAGTACTTC.

This clonotype has a count of ten or more. This rearrangement joins TRBV15 to TRBJ1-4; 7 bases are a match to TRBD1. V gave up 5 bases and J gave up 7 bases; unmatched junction bases: 13. The germline V gene encodes CDR1 LNHNV and CDR2 YYDKDF (reference sequence). The CDR3 totals 16 residues. CDR3 sequence reads: CATSGNPDRRGEKLFF. The CDR3 nucleotides are TGTGCCACCAGCGGCAACCCGGACAGGAGAGGTGAAAAACTGTTTTTT. The full variable domain, in which reference TRBV15 and TRBJ1-4 provide the parts outside the CDR3, is DAMVIQNPRYQVTQFGKPVTLSCSQTLNHNVMYWYQQKSSQAPKLLFHYYDKDFNNEADTPDNFQSRRPNTSFCFLDIRSPGLGDTAMYLCATSGNPDRRGEKLFFGSGTQLSVL.

This chain connects TRBV6-2 or TRBV6-3 to TRBJ2-1; the D gene is possibly TRBD1 (6 bases). The CDR3 contains 13 residues. Germline V gene data show CDR1 as MNHEY and CDR2 as SVGEGT. The ends were cut back, 3 bases at V and 6 bases at J, with 9 bases in the middle. The CDR3: CASSYQGPNEQFF. The DNA of the CDR3 is TGTGCCAGCAGTTATCAGGGGCCCAATGAGCAGTTCTTC.

The rearrangement links TRBV7-3 to TRBJ1-1, with D perhaps TRBD1 (6 bases). Trimming stripped 5 bases from V and 5 bases from J, with 15 bases between. The CDR3 runs 14 residues. Germline loops: CDR1 SGHTA, CDR2 FQGTGA. CDR3 region: CASSIGGGVTEAFF. In DNA, the CDR3 is TGTGCCAGCAGCATAGGGGGGGGGGTGACTGAAGCTTTCTTT.

This chain uses TRBV7-9 with TRBJ2-3; tentative D call: TRBD1 (5 bases). The germline V and J ends were trimmed by 4 bases and 4 bases, with 12 bases remaining between them. This CDR3 is built from 14 residues. Germline lookup yields CDR1 SEHNR and CDR2 FQNEAQ (reference sequence). CDR3 sequence reads: CASSSPGKPDTQYF. The DNA for the CDR3 is TGTGCCAGCAGCTCCCCAGGGAAGCCAGATACGCAGTATTTT.

The chain combines TRBV7-2 with TRBJ1-3; 8 positions agree with TRBD1. The CDR3 contains 15 residues. Germline values: CDR1 SGHTA, CDR2 FQGNSA. V shed 3 bases and J 4 bases; nucleotides not matched to a gene: 5. The CDR3: CASSFQGAAGNTIYF. DNA of the CDR3: TGTGCCAGCAGCTTCCAGGGGGCAGCCGGAAACACCATATATTTT.

This chain connects TRBV19 to TRBJ2-1; D is uncertain. The germline V and J ends were trimmed by 0 bases and 1 base, with 7 bases remaining between them. The CDR3 sequence is 15 residues long. Germline CDR1 is LNHDA and CDR2 is SQIVND (reference sequence). CDR3 amino acids: CASSIEIASYNEQFF. The CDR3 DNA is TGTGCCAGTAGTATAGAAATAGCTTCCTACAATGAGCAGTTCTTC.